These 12 T cell receptor beta chains came from one sample sequenced in a study of T cells in tuberculosis. Generated by immunoSEQ multiplex PCR, the TCRdb table keeps only in-frame clones and is missing some. In the table there are tens of thousands of clones, approximately 93% of which are singletons. The sequenced sample was PBMCs. The origin of the receptors is a donor aged 10-30 years with latent tuberculosis or without tuberculosis infection.

The chain has TRBV5-1 and TRBJ2-5, with TRBD2 matching 9 bases. Germline CDR1 reads SGHRS; CDR2 reads YFSETQ. CDR3 length: 16 residues. The ends lost 3 bases at V and 1 base at J; junction bases unmatched: 7. The CDR3 coding sequence is TGCGCCAGCAGCTCGACTAGCGGCTACCTCCAAGAGACCCAGTACTTC. As protein: CASSSTSGYLQETQYF.

This chain links TRBV9 with TRBJ2-2; TRBD2 matches 8 bases. The CDR3 has 13 residues. After removal of 5 bases from V and 6 bases from J, the junction contained 3 bases not matched to a gene. Germline lookup yields CDR1 SGDLS and CDR2 YYNGEE. CDR3 region: CASRSGGAGELFF. The CDR3 DNA reads as TGTGCCAGCAGGAGCGGGGGAGCCGGGGAGCTGTTTTTT.

The V call is TRBV5-4, the J call TRBJ1-5; weak D call: TRBD1 (5 bases). Germline CDR1 and CDR2: SGHNT and YYREEE (reference sequence). The CDR3 extends over 14 amino acids. Trimming pared 4 bases from V and 3 bases from J, leaving 11 bases between. This chain's CDR3 is CASSVDRDNQPQHF. CDR3 DNA sequence: TGTGCCAGCAGCGTCGACAGAGACAATCAGCCCCAGCATTTT.

This chain links TRBV2 with TRBJ1-5; D uncertain. V dropped 4 bases and J dropped 7 bases, with 14 bases sitting between them. The CDR3 has 14 amino acids. Germline V gene data show CDR1 as SNHLY and CDR2 as FYNNEI. The CDR3 coding sequence is TGTGCCAGCAGTGGGTCTAACATAGCCCAGCCCCAGCATTTT. This codes for CASSGSNIAQPQHF.

The chain links TRBV19 to TRBJ1-1, with D possibly matching TRBD1 (6 bases). Trimming shortened V by 5 bases and J by 3 bases, and 25 bases separated the two germline ends. This CDR3 contains 18 residues. Germline V gene lookup returns CDR1 LNHDA and CDR2 SQIVND (reference sequence). This CDR3 is CASSYHPGHLKEDTEAFF. The DNA of the CDR3 is TGTGCCAGTAGTTACCATCCGGGACACCTAAAAGAAGACACTGAAGCTTTCTTT.

V and J are TRBV4-3 and TRBJ2-7; 9 bases are shared with TRBD1. V shed 0 bases and J 5 bases; nucleotides not matched to a gene: 8. Germline loops: CDR1 LGHNA, CDR2 YSLEER. This CDR3 is built from 16 residues. The CDR3 region has the DNA TGCGCCAGCAGCCAAGATCTCCGGGACAGGGTCGACGAGCAGTACTTC. Its translation: CASSQDLRDRVDEQYF.

The chain links TRBV27 to TRBJ2-7, with D hard to call. The CDR3 consists of 13 residues. The ends were cut back, 4 bases at V and 0 bases at J, with 7 bases in the middle. Germline V gene data show CDR1 as MNHEY and CDR2 as SMNVEV (reference sequence). The CDR3 protein is CASSSAVSYEQYF. DNA of the CDR3: TGTGCCAGCAGTTCCGCGGTCTCCTACGAGCAGTACTTC.

Here the CDR3 DNA reads TGTGCCAGCAGCGTAGATCAAGCGGGAGGCTACAATGAGCAGTTCTTC. Translating gives CASSVDQAGGYNEQFF. The V and J genes are TRBV9 and TRBJ2-1; 9 bases agree with TRBD2. CDR3 length equals 16 residues. Germline CDR1 is SGDLS and CDR2 is YYNGEE. V shed 0 bases and J 3 bases; nucleotides not matched to a gene: 4.

The chain has TRBV7-3 and TRBJ2-7; D gene unclear. Trimming left V 2 bases short and J 1 base short, with 6 bases between. Germline loops: CDR1 SGHTA, CDR2 FQGTGA. The CDR3 covers 13 residues. The CDR3 nucleotides are TGTGCCAGCAGCTTATCCAGTTCCTACGAGCAGTACTTC. Amino acid sequence: CASSLSSSYEQYF.

The V gene is TRBV2, the J gene TRBJ2-7; 10 nucleotides align to TRBD1. The CDR3 totals 14 residues. After removal of 7 bases from V and 4 bases from J, the junction contained 7 bases not matched to a gene. Germline V lookup: CDR1 SNHLY, CDR2 FYNNEI. CDR3 loop: CASIGTGDPYEQYF. CDR3 DNA sequence: TGTGCCAGCATTGGGACAGGGGATCCATACGAGCAGTACTTC.

The chain couples TRBV6-1 to TRBJ2-5; a weak D match, TRBD1 (5 bases). Germline V CDR1 and CDR2: MNHNS, SASEGT. The CDR3 contains 13 residues. Trimming left V 6 bases short and J 5 bases short, with 13 bases between. The CDR3 sequence: CASRVTVGETQYF. CDR3 nucleotide sequence: TGTGCCAGCAGGGTGACAGTAGGGGAGACCCAGTACTTC.

In this sample, this clone turned up once. The chain joins TRBV10-3 to TRBJ2-5, with D unresolved. Trimming stripped 3 bases from V and 5 bases from J, with 10 bases between. This CDR3 spans 13 amino acids. The germline V gene has CDR1 ENHRY and CDR2 SYGVKD. CDR3: CAISDNYEETQYF. CDR3 DNA sequence: TGTGCCATCAGTGACAATTACGAGGAGACCCAGTACTTC.